A selection of T cell receptor beta chains follows, all from one sample in a study of T cell responses to AZD1222 COVID-19 vaccine. Repertoires were generated with immunoSEQ multiplex PCR, while TCRdb's copy carries only in-frame clones and drops some. The sample records some 69,000 clones, 75% to 90% being singletons. The starting material was peripheral blood, obtained 28 days after the second AZD1222 dose. The receptors originated from an adult who received the AZD1222 COVID-19 vaccine. Both conserved end residues are part of each CDR3. The D gene is left open where the match is weak. Clone size is stated in some rows and not others, as once, few, many or a class when expanded.

few | TRBJ1-5 | TRBV6-1 | - | CASSEIWDYSNQPQHF | TGTGCCAGCAGTGAAATTTGGGATTATAGCAATCAGCCCCAGCATTTT
- | TRBJ1-2 | TRBV29-1 | TRBD1 | CSISGTGINGYTF | TGCAGCATCTCCGGGACAGGGATAAATGGCTACACCTTC
- | TRBJ1-2 | TRBV2 | TRBD1 | CASRGRQGSMAGYTF | TGTGCCAGCAGGGGGAGACAGGGTTCAATGGCTGGCTACACCTTC
- | TRBJ2-5 | TRBV5-1 | - | CASDLGGGETQYF | TGCGCCAGCGACCTCGGGGGAGGAGAGACCCAGTACTTC
- | TRBJ1-1 | TRBV5-1 | - | CASSPQQTENTEAFF | TGCGCCAGCAGCCCTCAACAGACAGAAAACACTGAAGCTTTCTTT
- | TRBJ2-2 | TRBV5-5 | TRBD1 | CASSLGQGPGELFF | TGTGCCAGCAGCTTAGGACAGGGTCCCGGGGAGCTGTTTTTT
- | TRBJ1-5 | TRBV12-3/TRBV12-4 | TRBD1 | CASSGQGGQPQHF | TGTGCCAGCAGCGGACAGGGCGGACAGCCCCAGCATTTT
- | TRBJ2-3 | TRBV13 | TRBD2 | CASSPAGTSGGRGSTDTQYF | TGTGCCAGCAGCCCGGCCGGGACTAGCGGGGGGCGGGGGAGCACAGATACGCAGTATTTT
few | TRBJ1-2 | TRBV6-4 | TRBD1 | CASSQRTGRLANYGYTF | TGTGCCAGCAGTCAAAGGACAGGGAGGCTAGCTAACTATGGCTACACCTTC
few | TRBJ1-1 | TRBV29-1 | TRBD1 | CSGRQGLNTEAFF | TGCAGCGGCCGACAGGGGTTAAACACTGAAGCTTTCTTT
- | TRBJ2-3 | TRBV5-1 | - | CATSEGGTDTQYF | TGCGCCACCTCGGAGGGGGGGACAGATACGCAGTATTTT
- | TRBJ2-5 | TRBV7-8 | TRBD1 | CASSGRVDREETQYF | TGTGCCAGCAGCGGTAGGGTGGACAGGGAAGAGACCCAGTACTTC
- | TRBJ2-1 | TRBV7-6 | TRBD2 | CASSLVAGVNNEQFF | TGTGCCAGCAGCTTAGTAGCGGGGGTCAACAATGAGCAGTTCTTC
- | TRBJ1-2 | TRBV5-8 | - | CASSPSFRYGYTF | TGTGCCAGCAGCCCCTCTTTCCGCTATGGCTACACCTTC
- | TRBJ2-3 | TRBV5-1 | TRBD2 | CASSFTGGPLDTQYF | TGCGCCAGCAGCTTCACGGGGGGGCCCTTGGATACGCAGTATTTT
- | TRBJ1-1 | TRBV5-1 | - | CASSLLDSMNTEAFF | TGCGCCAGCAGCTTGTTGGACAGTATGAACACTGAAGCTTTCTTT
- | TRBJ2-7 | TRBV25-1 | - | CASSECRSGVRTYEQYF | TGTGCCAGCAGTGAGTGTCGGTCCGGGGTCCGTACCTACGAGCAGTACTTC
- | TRBJ1-1 | TRBV18 | TRBD1 | CASSPRGTGGTEAFF | TGTGCCAGCTCACCACGAGGAACAGGGGGGACTGAAGCTTTCTTT
- | TRBJ1-2 | TRBV6-5 | - | CASSYKGYGYTF | TGTGCCAGCAGTTACAAAGGTTATGGCTACACCTTC
once | TRBJ2-2 | TRBV27 | TRBD1 | CASSARQGDTGELFF | TGTGCCAGCAGTGCTAGACAGGGGGACACCGGGGAGCTGTTTTTT
- | TRBJ1-2 | TRBV11-2 | - | CASSLDSYGYTF | TGTGCCAGCAGCTTAGACAGTTATGGCTACACCTTC
- | TRBJ1-5 | TRBV29-1 | - | CSVQRESNQPQHF | TGCAGCGTTCAAAGAGAAAGCAATCAGCCCCAGCATTTT
- | TRBJ2-1 | TRBV19 | - | CASSIGTLSQPNEQFF | TGTGCCAGTAGTATAGGAACACTTTCACAGCCTAATGAGCAGTTCTTC
- | TRBJ2-3 | TRBV5-4 | - | CASTVQGPTDTQYF | TGTGCCAGCACAGTCCAGGGCCCCACAGATACGCAGTATTTT
- | TRBJ2-5 | TRBV20-1 | - | CSARQETQYF | TGCAGTGCTAGACAAGAGACCCAGTACTTC
- | TRBJ2-3 | TRBV10-1 | - | CASSDRGTDTQYF | TGCGCCAGCAGTGACAGGGGCACAGATACGCAGTATTTT
- | TRBJ1-2 | TRBV19 | - | CASSIDGGAAFGYTF | TGTGCCAGTAGTATAGATGGGGGAGCGGCATTCGGCTACACCTTC
- | TRBJ2-7 | TRBV19 | - | CASKPRWGYEQYF | TGTGCCAGTAAGCCTAGATGGGGCTACGAGCAGTACTTC
- | TRBJ2-1 | TRBV19 | TRBD2 | CASSPLAGGRGEQFF | TGTGCCAGTAGTCCACTAGCGGGAGGCCGGGGGGAGCAGTTCTTC
- | TRBJ1-5 | TRBV7-3 | - | CASSLGPDQPQHF | TGTGCCAGCAGCTTGGGGCCGGATCAGCCCCAGCATTTT
- | TRBJ2-7 | TRBV5-1 | - | CASSLGAGAREQYF | TGCGCCAGCAGCTTGGGGGCAGGCGCTAGAGAGCAGTACTTC
- | TRBJ2-7 | TRBV12-3/TRBV12-4 | - | CASTLRGYEQYF | TGTGCCAGCACTCTTCGTGGCTACGAGCAGTACTTC
- | TRBJ2-1 | TRBV7-8 | - | CASSLDYEQFF | TGTGCCAGCAGCTTAGACTATGAGCAGTTCTTC
- | TRBJ2-3 | TRBV18 | - | CASSPLIRDSDTQYF | TGTGCCAGCTCACCACTGATTAGGGACTCAGATACGCAGTATTTT
- | TRBJ1-3 | TRBV6-5 | - | CASSYVHPSSGNTIYF | TGTGCCAGCAGTTACGTGCACCCGAGCTCTGGAAACACCATATATTTT
- | TRBJ1-1 | TRBV6-6 | - | CASSPDMNTEAFF | TGTGCCAGCAGTCCAGATATGAACACTGAAGCTTTCTTT
once | TRBJ1-1 | TRBV2 | - | CASSGPQQNTEAFF | TGTGCCAGCAGTGGTCCTCAACAGAACACTGAAGCTTTCTTT
once | TRBJ1-4 | TRBV18 | - | CASSQGGEKLFF | TGTGCCAGCTCACAGGGGGGCGAAAAACTGTTTTTT
- | TRBJ1-1 | TRBV6-5 | - | CASSYRGAGKATEAFF | TGTGCCAGCAGTTACCGAGGAGCAGGGAAAGCCACTGAAGCTTTCTTT
- | TRBJ1-3 | TRBV21-1 | - | CASSPSRRDRDYGNTIYF | TGTGCCAGCAGCCCGTCACGCCGAGACAGGGACTATGGAAACACCATATATTTT
- | TRBJ2-7 | TRBV5-1 | - | CASSSGNYEQYF | TGCGCCAGCAGCTCGGGGAACTACGAGCAGTACTTC
- | TRBJ1-3 | TRBV9 | TRBD1 | CASSVGTGGNTIYF | TGTGCCAGCAGCGTAGGGACAGGTGGAAACACCATATATTTT
- | TRBJ1-5 | TRBV24-1 | - | CATSDGHNQPQHF | TGTGCCACCAGTGACGGCCACAATCAGCCCCAGCATTTT
once | TRBJ2-7 | TRBV7-9 | TRBD2 | CASSRGGPTASYEQYF | TGTGCCAGCAGCCGGGGGGGACCAACCGCCTCCTACGAGCAGTACTTC
- | TRBJ2-7 | TRBV28 | TRBD2 | CASSSAAGGPYEQYF | TGTGCCAGCAGTTCCGCGGCGGGGGGGCCTTACGAGCAGTACTTC
- | TRBJ1-2 | TRBV10-3 | - | CAISEFIGIGGGGYTF | TGTGCCATCAGTGAATTTATAGGGATCGGCGGAGGGGGCTACACCTTC
- | TRBJ2-7 | TRBV11-1 | - | CASSLARSDGEQYF | TGTGCCAGCAGCTTAGCGCGTTCGGACGGCGAGCAGTACTTC
- | TRBJ1-2 | TRBV20-1 | - | CSAGGLYGYTF | TGCAGTGCTGGGGGCCTCTATGGCTACACCTTC
few | TRBJ2-2 | TRBV6-4 | - | CASSPEELGELFF | TGTGCCAGCAGCCCAGAAGAACTCGGGGAGCTGTTTTTT